This T cell receptor beta chain appears in the sequencing data of a study of T-cell memory formation after mild COVID-19 (dated by TCRdb to the early 2020s). About the investigation overall: TCR sequence clusters from the two donors were found to be largely donor specific. The cohort comprised two young, previously healthy adult volunteers, one female and one male. T-cell clones expanding and contracting after mild COVID-19 in two donors were tracked by longitudinal TCRalpha and TCRbeta repertoire sequencing. Study-wide findings and limitations: SARS-CoV-2 specificity was not confirmed for the second-wave clones peaking on day 37. Only two mild cases were covered in the study, and larger cohorts including severe cases with pre-infection samples were considered necessary. Contracting CD4+ clones were found mainly in CM and EM memory subsets, while CD8+ clones were enriched in EMRA. From day 15 to 85, contracting clones showed balanced CD4/CD8 phenotypes, whereas a second wave of clones that expanded from day 15 to 37 leaned towards CD4+. Some responding clones were detected in pre-infection memory, suggesting pre-existing cross-reactive memory T cells joined the SARS-CoV-2 response.

From V the trimming removes 4 bases and from J it removes 2 bases, while the gene matches leave 6 bases of the junction unaccounted for. The CDR3 sequence holds 15 residues, the cysteine and phenylalanine included. Only the CDR3 DNA is retained, 45 bases long and in frame from the first base. CDR1 and CDR2 (LGHDT, YNNKEL) derive from the germline V gene (reference sequence). TCRdb names Illumina NovaSeq 6000 as the instrument used. TCRalpha and TCRbeta cDNA libraries were built by 5'RACE with constant-segment primers, adding sample barcodes and unique molecular identifiers. RNA was extracted from every sample with Trizol reagent. Amplification of the libraries took two PCR steps, and the second step added a second sample barcode plus Illumina TruSeq adapters. Libraries were sequenced on an Illumina NovaSeq with 2 x 150 bp paired-end reads. The study's own analysis went as follows. Demultiplexing of reads and collapsing into UMI-guided consensus sequences were performed with migec v1.2.7. Using mixcr v2.1.11, UMI consensuses were aligned to TRA and TRB V and J templates and then assembled into clonotypes. A clonotype was counted as expanded or contracted only when both edgeR and NoisET called the clonotype significant, with the noise models trained on biological replicates. For edgeR calls, the thresholds were a false discovery rate-adjusted p below 0.01 and a log2 fold-change of 1. As an exploratory analysis of dynamics, max-normalized trajectories of the 1000 most abundant clonotypes were examined by PCA with hierarchical clustering. The CD4 or CD8 phenotype of responding clones was assigned using the separately sequenced CD4+ and CD8+ repertoires. TCRdb ran its own pipeline on the public reads, namely fastp trimming at Q25 and MiXCR clone calling, and kept in-frame beta chains. Each CDR3 protein gets just one entry, which takes the most common genes and DNA from the rows behind it. Here the V and J calls rest on TCRdb's processing, not on the authors' analysis. Within this sample are 500,000 to 550,000 distinct CDR3 sequences, with roughly 22% of them counted one time only. The ten most abundant clones make up about an eighth of the sample.

With regard to this clonotype: Its antigen has not been determined. No quality values exist for individual bases; no much larger clone is one base distant.

Ficoll-Paque density gradient centrifugation was the method used to isolate PBMCs. Material: PBMCs or a T cell subset sorted from them (not recorded which). The TCR comes from an adult woman who had mild COVID-19 (a few samples of this study predate the infection). The sample titles of this study are shuffled in the database, so cell type and time point are left out; the donor was told from shared clones. Recombination connected TRBV3-1 to TRBJ2-3, with TRBD1 identical over 7 junction bases. The CDR3: CASSLQGVVTDTQYF. The bases read TGTGCCAGCAGCCTCCAGGGGGTGGTCACAGATACGCAGTATTTT.